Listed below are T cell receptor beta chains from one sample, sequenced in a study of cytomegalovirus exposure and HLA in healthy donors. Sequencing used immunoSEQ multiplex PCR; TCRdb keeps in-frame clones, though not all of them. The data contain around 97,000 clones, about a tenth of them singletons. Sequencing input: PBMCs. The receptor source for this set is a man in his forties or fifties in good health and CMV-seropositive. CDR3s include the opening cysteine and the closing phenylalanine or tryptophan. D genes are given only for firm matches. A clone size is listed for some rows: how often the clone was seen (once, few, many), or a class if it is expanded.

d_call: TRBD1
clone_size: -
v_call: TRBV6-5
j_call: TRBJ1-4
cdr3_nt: TGTGCCAGCAGTTTGACAGGGAACGAAAAACTGTTTTTT
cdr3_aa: CASSLTGNEKLFF

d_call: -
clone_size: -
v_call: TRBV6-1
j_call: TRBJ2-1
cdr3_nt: TGTGCCAGCAGTGGTAGGGGTTTGAATGAGCAGTTCTTC
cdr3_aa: CASSGRGLNEQFF

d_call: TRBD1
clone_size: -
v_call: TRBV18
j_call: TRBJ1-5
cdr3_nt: TGTGCCAGCTCCCCAGACAGGGTTCAGCCCCAGCATTTT
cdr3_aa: CASSPDRVQPQHF

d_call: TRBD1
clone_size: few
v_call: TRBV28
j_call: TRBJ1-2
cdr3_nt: TGTGCCAGCAGTCCCCTCCAGGGGGTAGGTGGCTACACCTTC
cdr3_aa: CASSPLQGVGGYTF

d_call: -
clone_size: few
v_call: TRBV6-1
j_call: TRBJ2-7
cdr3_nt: TGTGCCAGCACCCTCCAGGGCGGCGAGCAGTACTTC
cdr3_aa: CASTLQGGEQYF

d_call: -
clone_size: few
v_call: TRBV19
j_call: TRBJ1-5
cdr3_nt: TGTGCCAGTAGTATATCGGGGAAGAGCAATCAGCCCCAGCATTTT
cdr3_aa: CASSISGKSNQPQHF

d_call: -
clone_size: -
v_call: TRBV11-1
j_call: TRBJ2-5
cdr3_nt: TGTGCCAGCAGCTTCTCTGGCGGGACCCACCAAGAGACCCAGTACTTC
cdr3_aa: CASSFSGGTHQETQYF

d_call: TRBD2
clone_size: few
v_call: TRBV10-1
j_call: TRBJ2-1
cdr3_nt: TGCGCCAGCAGCCGGACTAGCGGGAGGGCCGGTGAGCAGTTCTTC
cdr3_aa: CASSRTSGRAGEQFF

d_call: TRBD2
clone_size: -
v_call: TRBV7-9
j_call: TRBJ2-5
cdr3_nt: TGTGCCAGCAGAACGGGACTAGCGGGACAAGAGACCCAGTACTTC
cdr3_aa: CASRTGLAGQETQYF

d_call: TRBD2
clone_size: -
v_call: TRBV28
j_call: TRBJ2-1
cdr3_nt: TGTGCCAGCAGTCCCCAGACTAGCGGGAATCACAATGAGCAGTTCTTC
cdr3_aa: CASSPQTSGNHNEQFF

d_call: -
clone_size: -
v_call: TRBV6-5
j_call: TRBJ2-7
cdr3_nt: TGTGCCAGCATTCAAGATGGACAGTCGGGGGAGCAGTACTTC
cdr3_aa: CASIQDGQSGEQYF

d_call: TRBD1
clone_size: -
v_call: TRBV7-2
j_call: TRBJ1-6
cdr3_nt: TGTGCCAGCAGCCAGGGGGTGGCAGGGACACCCCTCCACTTT
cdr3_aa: CASSQGVAGTPLHF

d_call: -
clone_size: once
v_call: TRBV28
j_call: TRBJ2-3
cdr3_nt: TGTGCCAGCAGTTTGGAGGGACTCTATCCAGATACGCAGTATTTT
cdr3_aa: CASSLEGLYPDTQYF

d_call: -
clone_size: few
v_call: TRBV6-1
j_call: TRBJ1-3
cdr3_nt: TGTGCCAGCAGTAAGGACAGCGTTGACACCATATATTTT
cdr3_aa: CASSKDSVDTIYF

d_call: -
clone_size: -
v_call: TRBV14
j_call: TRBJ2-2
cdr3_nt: TGTGCCAGCAGCCAAGATCACCCTCAGTACGGGGAGCTGTTTTTT
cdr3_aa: CASSQDHPQYGELFF

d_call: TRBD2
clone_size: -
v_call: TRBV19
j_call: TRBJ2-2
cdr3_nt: TGTGCCAGTAGTCCGCTAGGACTAGCGGGAGCCACCGGGGAGCTGTTTTTT
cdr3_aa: CASSPLGLAGATGELFF

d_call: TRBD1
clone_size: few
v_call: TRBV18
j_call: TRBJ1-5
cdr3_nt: TGTGCCAGCTCACCACCCGGACAGGGGGGTCGCAATCAGCCCCAGCATTTT
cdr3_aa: CASSPPGQGGRNQPQHF

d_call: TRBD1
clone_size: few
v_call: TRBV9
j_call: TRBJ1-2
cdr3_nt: TGTGCCAGCAGCGCGGACAGGGGGCATGGCTACACCTTC
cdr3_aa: CASSADRGHGYTF

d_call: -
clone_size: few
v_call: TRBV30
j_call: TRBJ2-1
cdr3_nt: TGTGCCTGGAGTCGAAGACAGGCCAATGAGCAGTTCTTC
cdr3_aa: CAWSRRQANEQFF

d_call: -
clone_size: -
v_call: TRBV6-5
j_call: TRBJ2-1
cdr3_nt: TGTGCCAGCAGTTACTCTAGTTGGTCCTACAATGAGCAGTTCTTC
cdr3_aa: CASSYSSWSYNEQFF

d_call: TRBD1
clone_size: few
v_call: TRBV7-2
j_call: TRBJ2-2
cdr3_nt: TGTGCCAGCAGCTTAGCCCCACAGGGGACCGGGGAGCTGTTTTTT
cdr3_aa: CASSLAPQGTGELFF

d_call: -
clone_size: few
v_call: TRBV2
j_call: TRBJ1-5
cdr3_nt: TGTGCCAGCAGTGGCCCCCAGGATCAGCCCCAGCATTTT
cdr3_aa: CASSGPQDQPQHF

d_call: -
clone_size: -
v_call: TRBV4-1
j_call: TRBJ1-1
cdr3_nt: TGCGCCAGCAGCCAAGTTACAGGGTCGGCTGAAGCTTTCTTT
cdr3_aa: CASSQVTGSAEAFF

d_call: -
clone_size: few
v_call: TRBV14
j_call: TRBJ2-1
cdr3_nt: TGTGCCAGCAGCCTAGAGGGGGGTTGGGATGAGCAGTTCTTC
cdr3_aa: CASSLEGGWDEQFF

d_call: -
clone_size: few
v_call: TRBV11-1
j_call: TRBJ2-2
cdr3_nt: TGTGCCAGCAGCTGGGACTTGAACACCGGGGAGCTGTTTTTT
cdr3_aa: CASSWDLNTGELFF

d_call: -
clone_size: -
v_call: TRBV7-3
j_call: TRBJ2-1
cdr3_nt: TGTGCCAGCAGCCAGGGATCTTACAATGAGCAGTTCTTC
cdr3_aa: CASSQGSYNEQFF

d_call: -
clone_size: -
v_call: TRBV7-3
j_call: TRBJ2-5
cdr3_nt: TGTGCCAGCAGCTTCGGAGTCCAAGAGACCCAGTACTTC
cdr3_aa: CASSFGVQETQYF